A single sample is the source of the 26 T cell receptor beta chains below, sequenced in a study of T cells in Graves' hyperthyroidism and ophthalmopathy. TCR beta CDR3 region amplification was performed from RNA transcripts. The HTBI primer set served for first-round RT-PCR of the TCR CDR3. TCRdb reprocessed the multiplex PCR reads with MiXCR, giving one entry per CDR3 protein. The sample carries some 490,000 distinct CDR3 sequences, more than 15% recorded once. Sequenced input: blood. These receptors all stem from a woman aged 30 to 39 with Graves' ophthalmopathy.

The rearrangement uses TRBV28 and TRBJ1-3; tentative D call: TRBD1 (6 bases). The germline CDR1 and CDR2 sequences are MDHEN and SYDVKM. The V and J ends lost 9 bases and 1 base respectively, with 28 bases between them. The CDR3 covers 19 residues. This chain's CDR3 is CARLTGILPSEVSGNTIYF. CDR3 DNA sequence: TGTGCCAGGCTCACAGGGATACTTCCCTCAGAGGTATCTGGAAACACCATATATTTT.

V and J are TRBV9 and TRBJ2-7, with D hard to call. The ends were cut back, 5 bases at V and 0 bases at J, with 12 bases in the middle. The CDR3 is 14 amino acids. Germline V gene data show CDR1 as SGDLS and CDR2 as YYNGEE. The CDR3 here is CASSSGRISYEQYF. Here the CDR3 DNA reads TGTGCCAGCAGTTCGGGCAGAATCTCCTACGAGCAGTACTTC.

The V call is TRBV3-1, the J call TRBJ2-1; D is unresolved. The length of the CDR3 is 12 residues. The V end lost 5 bases, the J end lost 13 bases, and 15 bases lay between the germline ends. The germline CDR1 and CDR2 sequences are LGHDT and YNNKEL (reference sequence). CDR3 coding DNA: TGTGCCAGCAGCGCCTCGACTTCTTCCCAGTTCTTC. Translated: CASSASTSSQFF.

The rearrangement joins TRBV6-1 to TRBJ2-7, with TRBD1 as a possible D gene (5 bases). CDR1 and CDR2 (germline): MNHNS, SASEGT. The CDR3 contains 13 residues. Trimming took 8 bases from V and 1 from J, leaving 12 bases between them. This chain's CDR3 is CASAGQRSYEQYF. The CDR3 bases are TGTGCCAGCGCAGGGCAACGGTCCTACGAGCAGTACTTC.

V is TRBV7-3 and J is TRBJ2-2; no clear D gene. The CDR3 spans 15 residues. V was clipped by 0 bases and J by 2 bases, with 7 bases between them. The germline V gene encodes CDR1 SGHTA and CDR2 FQGTGA. The CDR3 sequence is CASSLTTGNTGELFF. CDR3 DNA sequence: TGTGCCAGCAGCTTAACGACGGGCAACACCGGGGAGCTGTTTTTT.

There are many counts of this clonotype. The V gene is TRBV4-3, the J gene TRBJ2-5, with 7 bases matching TRBD2. The CDR3 has 15 residues. After removal of 1 base from V and 1 base from J, the junction contained 3 bases not matched to a gene. Germline values: CDR1 LGHNA, CDR2 YSLEER. CDR3 region: CASSQVLALQETQYF. The CDR3 coding sequence is TGCGCCAGCAGCCAAGTACTAGCGCTCCAAGAGACCCAGTACTTC.

This clonotype was observed many times. The chain joins TRBV7-3 to TRBJ2-1, with a weak D call TRBD2 (5 bases). Germline CDR1 SGHTA, CDR2 FQGTGA. This CDR3 is built from 15 residues. V was clipped by 2 bases and J by 2 bases, with 10 bases between them. Written as DNA, the CDR3 is TGTGCCAGCAGCTTAGGCGAGGGCCCCTACAATGAGCAGTTCTTC. This encodes CASSLGEGPYNEQFF.

At least ten counts were recorded for this clonotype. This chain uses TRBV10-3 with TRBJ2-1, with 11 bases fitting TRBD2. The CDR3 runs 13 residues. Germline values: CDR1 ENHRY, CDR2 SYGVKD. V gave up 4 bases and J gave up 8 bases; unmatched junction bases: 1. Here the CDR3 reads CAISAGLADEQFF. In DNA, the CDR3 is TGTGCCATCAGTGCGGGACTAGCGGATGAGCAGTTCTTC.

The V and J genes are TRBV9 and TRBJ2-3; 8 bases line up with TRBD2. CDR3 length equals 16 residues. Trimming took 2 bases from V and 7 from J; bases not matched to a gene: 12. Germline V lookup: CDR1 SGDLS, CDR2 YYNGEE. CDR3 nucleotide sequence: TGTGCCAGCAGCGTGTATTCTAGCGGGCCAATTTATACGCAGTATTTT. Translated, it gives CASSVYSSGPIYTQYF. The full variable domain, rest sourced from reference TRBV9 and TRBJ2-3, is DSGVTQTPKHLITATGQRVTLRCSPRSGDLSVYWYQQSLDQGLQFLIQYYNGEERAKGNILERFSAQQFPDLHSELNLSSLELGDSALYFCASSVYSSGPIYTQYFGPGTRLTVL.

The chain combines TRBV12-3 or TRBV12-4 with TRBJ2-7; possible D gene TRBD1, 5 bases. The CDR3 consists of 13 residues. V lost 3 bases, J lost 5 bases, and 11 bases lay in between. CDR3 DNA sequence: TGTGCCAGCAGTTTGGGGCAGCCCCACGAGCAGTACTTC. Translation gives CASSLGQPHEQYF.

In its sample, this clonotype was seen a few times. This chain uses TRBV6-5 with TRBJ2-7; 9 bases align to TRBD1. Germline CDR1 and CDR2: MNHEY and SVGAGI. The ends lost 2 bases at V and 6 bases at J; junction bases unmatched: 11. CDR3 length: 16 amino acids. The chain's CDR3 is CASSYATDRGVREQYF. CDR3 DNA: TGTGCCAGCAGTTACGCCACCGACAGGGGGGTTCGCGAGCAGTACTTC.

The sample holds many counts of this clonotype. This chain connects TRBV20-1 to TRBJ2-3; the D gene is possibly TRBD2 (6 bases). V shed 3 bases and J shed 0 bases, with 16 bases lying between them. The CDR3 totals 16 residues. Germline CDR1 reads DFQATT; CDR2 reads SNEGSKA (reference sequence). The DNA for the CDR3 is TGCAGTGCTAGTGGGAGGTTGCTTACAAGCACAGATACGCAGTATTTT. It yields the protein CSASGRLLTSTDTQYF.

CDR3 sequence: CASSQDRTSGGGKYEQYF. In nucleotides, the CDR3 is TGCGCCAGCAGCCAAGACAGAACCAGCGGGGGAGGTAAATACGAGCAGTACTTC. This sequence joins TRBV4-3 and TRBJ2-7; 8 nucleotides agree with TRBD2. Trimming took 0 bases from V and 4 from J; bases not matched to a gene: 14. This CDR3 has 18 amino acids. In germline, CDR1 is LGHNA, CDR2 YSLEER.

This clonotype was recorded many times. CDR3 loop: CASSFNEQYF. In DNA form, the CDR3 reads TGTGCCAGCAGTTTTAACGAGCAGTACTTC. The rearrangement uses TRBV28 and TRBJ2-7; D unclear. Germline loops: CDR1 MDHEN, CDR2 SYDVKM. The CDR3 consists of 10 residues. Between the trimmed V and J ends, which lost 3 bases and 5 bases, there was a span of 2 bases.

In this sample, this clonotype turned up many times. The chain uses TRBV7-2 and TRBJ2-7, with unresolved D. The CDR3 runs to 13 residues. The V end lost 2 bases, the J end lost 8 bases, and 13 bases lay between the germline ends. The germline gives CDR1 SGHTA, CDR2 FQGNSA. Written as DNA, the CDR3 is TGTGCCAGCAGCTTAAGGGCCACCCCCCAGCAGTACTTC. Its protein is CASSLRATPQQYF. Filled out from reference TRBV7-2 and TRBJ2-7, the complete variable domain reads GAGVSQSPSNKVTEKGKDVELRCDPISGHTALYWYRQSLGQGLEFLIYFQGNSAPDKSGLPSDRFSAERTGGSVSTLTIQRTQQEDSAVYLCASSLRATPQQYFGPGTRLTVT.

This clonotype was seen repeatedly, ten times or more. The CDR3 coding sequence is TGTGCCAGCAGCTTAGGGACAGGGGGGAAACAAGAGACCCAGTACTTC. This encodes CASSLGTGGKQETQYF. The chain links TRBV11-1 to TRBJ2-5, with 10 nucleotides matching TRBD1. With 1 base clipped from V and 2 bases from J, the junction kept 4 bases outside the gene matches. This CDR3 is 16 amino acids long. CDR1 is SGHAT and CDR2 is FQDESV in the germline V gene (reference sequence).

This clonotype was seen once. The V gene is TRBV6-1, the J gene TRBJ1-1; 7 bases fit TRBD1. The CDR3 is 13 amino acids. From germline, CDR1 is MNHNS and CDR2 SASEGT. The trim removed 10 bases at V and 1 base at J, leaving 6 bases unmatched. The chain's CDR3 is CATRTGGNTEAFF. CDR3 DNA sequence: TGTGCCACTAGGACAGGAGGGAACACTGAAGCTTTCTTT.

Comments on this clonotype: This could be a read error, since a much larger clone is one nucleotide away. A read error is likely, as this CDR3 ends without the conserved phenylalanine or tryptophan. The chain employs TRBV27 and TRBJ1-5, with D perhaps matching TRBD1 (5 bases). V lost 7 bases to trimming and J lost 3 bases, with 16 bases between them. Germline V gives CDR1 MNHEY, CDR2 SMNVEV (reference sequence). The CDR3 spans 15 residues. CDR3 residues: CASTSVGPYNQPQHS. The CDR3 region has the DNA TGTGCCAGCACGAGCGTGGGGCCGTACAATCAGCCCCAGCATTCT.

This clonotype was detected ten times or more. J is TRBJ1-2 and V is TRBV11-2, with 7 bases that match TRBD1. V trimming: 5 bases; J trimming: 2 bases; junction bases outside the gene matches: 8. Germline values: CDR1 SGHAT, CDR2 FQNNGV. This CDR3 is built from 15 residues. This CDR3 reads CASSPTTGINYGYTF. Here the CDR3 DNA reads TGTGCCAGCAGCCCCACGACAGGGATAAACTATGGCTACACCTTC.

Only one count was recorded for this clonotype. This chain connects TRBV11-2 to TRBJ2-1; D tentatively reads TRBD1 or TRBD2 (5 bases each). Germline V gene sequence: CDR1 SGHAT, CDR2 FQNNGV. With 5 bases removed from V and 9 bases from J, the gap between germline ends came to 11 bases. This CDR3 is built from 12 residues. The CDR3 nucleotides read TGTGCCAGCAGCGGGAGCCAGGGTGAGCAGTTCTTC. Translated, it gives CASSGSQGEQFF.

This clonotype was detected ten times or more. J is TRBJ2-5 and V is TRBV7-2; D unresolved. V was trimmed by 0 bases and J by 3 bases, leaving 5 bases between them. This CDR3 is 13 amino acids long. Germline V lookup: CDR1 SGHTA, CDR2 FQGNSA. CDR3 nucleotide sequence: TGTGCCAGCAGCTTAGCAGTGAAAGAGACCCAGTACTTC. It specifies CASSLAVKETQYF.

This clonotype was counted at least ten times. CDR3 residues: CASSSIGTDTQYF. CDR3 bases: TGTGCCAGCAGCTCTATCGGCACAGATACGCAGTATTTT. J is TRBJ2-3 and V is TRBV7-3; no clear D. CDR3 length equals 13 residues. Per germline, CDR1 SGHTA and CDR2 FQGTGA. V lost 4 bases, J lost 1 base, and 6 bases lay in between.

This clonotype was counted many times. V usage is TRBV11-1 and J usage is TRBJ2-5; D remains unclear. The CDR3 runs to 15 residues. Germline assignment: CDR1 SGHAT and CDR2 FQDESV (reference sequence). The ends were cut back, 3 bases at V and 2 bases at J, with 13 bases in the middle. CDR3 nucleotide sequence: TGTGCCAGCAGCTTGGGTGGGCAGACACAAGAGACCCAGTACTTC. Protein product: CASSLGGQTQETQYF.

This clonotype was observed a handful of times. The chain recombines TRBV10-3 with TRBJ2-1; 10 positions agree with TRBD2. Germline CDR1 and CDR2: ENHRY and SYGVKD. After removal of 4 bases from V and 9 bases from J, the junction contained 21 bases not matched to a gene. This CDR3 has 19 residues. The DNA for the CDR3 is TGTGCCATCAGTGGATGGACAGGGCGTCTAGCGGGAGACCCGCCTGAGCAGTTCTTC. Protein: CAISGWTGRLAGDPPEQFF.

Comment on this clonotype: Sequence at one end of the junction differs from germline and may be a read error. The chain has TRBV20-1 and TRBJ2-5; D is unclear. Germline-derived CDR1 and CDR2 are DFQATT and SNEGSKA (reference sequence). This CDR3 region has 13 residues. CDR3 amino acids: CSARRPYQETQHF. The CDR3, as DNA: TGCAGTGCTAGACGGCCCTACCAAGAGACCCAGCACTTC.

In its sample, this clonotype was seen many times. The chain carries TRBV24-1 and TRBJ2-5; D unresolved. This CDR3 spans 12 amino acids. Trimming stripped 4 bases from V and 2 bases from J, with 4 bases between. Germline V gives CDR1 KGHDR, CDR2 SFDVKD. CDR3 sequence reads: CATSEGQETQYF. CDR3 DNA sequence: TGTGCCACCAGTGAGGGTCAAGAGACCCAGTACTTC.